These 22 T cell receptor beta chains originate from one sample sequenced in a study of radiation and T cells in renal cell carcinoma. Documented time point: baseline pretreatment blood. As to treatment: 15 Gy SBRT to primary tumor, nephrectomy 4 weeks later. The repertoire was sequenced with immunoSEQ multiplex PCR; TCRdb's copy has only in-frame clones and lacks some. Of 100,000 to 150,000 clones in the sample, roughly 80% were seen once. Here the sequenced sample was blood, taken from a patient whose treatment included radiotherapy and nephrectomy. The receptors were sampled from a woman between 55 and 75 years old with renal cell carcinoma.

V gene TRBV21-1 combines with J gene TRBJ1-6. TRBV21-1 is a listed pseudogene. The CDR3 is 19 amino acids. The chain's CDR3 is CASSKRTLKTWAHNSPLHF. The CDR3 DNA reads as TGTGCCAGCAGTAAACGGACTCTTAAAACCTGGGCCCATAATTCACCCCTCCACTTT.

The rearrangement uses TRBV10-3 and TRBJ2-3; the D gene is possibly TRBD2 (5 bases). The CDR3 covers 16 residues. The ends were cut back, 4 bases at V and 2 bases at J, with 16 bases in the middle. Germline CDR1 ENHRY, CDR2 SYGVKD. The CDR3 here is CAISGKPSSLTDTQYF. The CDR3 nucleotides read TGTGCCATCAGTGGTAAACCTAGCTCACTCACAGATACGCAGTATTTT.

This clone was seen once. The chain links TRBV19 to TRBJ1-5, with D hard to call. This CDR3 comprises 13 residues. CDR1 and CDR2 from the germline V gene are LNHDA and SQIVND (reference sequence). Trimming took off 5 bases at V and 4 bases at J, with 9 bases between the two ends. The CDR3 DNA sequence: TGTGCCAGTAGTTTCGCCGAAAATCAGCCCCAGCATTTT. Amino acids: CASSFAENQPQHF.

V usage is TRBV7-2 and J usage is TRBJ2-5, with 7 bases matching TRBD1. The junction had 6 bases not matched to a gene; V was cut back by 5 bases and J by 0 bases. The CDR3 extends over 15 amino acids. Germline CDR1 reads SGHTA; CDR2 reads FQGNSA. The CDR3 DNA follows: TGTGCCAGCAGCGTTTTAGGGACAGACCAAGAGACCCAGTACTTC. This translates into CASSVLGTDQETQYF.

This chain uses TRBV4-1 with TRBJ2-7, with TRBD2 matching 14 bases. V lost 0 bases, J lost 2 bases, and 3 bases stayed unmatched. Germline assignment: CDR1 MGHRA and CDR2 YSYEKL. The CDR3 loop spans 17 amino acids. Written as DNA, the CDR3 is TGCGCCAGCAGCCAAGAACTGACTAGCGGGGGGGCCTACGAGCAGTACTTC. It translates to CASSQELTSGGAYEQYF.

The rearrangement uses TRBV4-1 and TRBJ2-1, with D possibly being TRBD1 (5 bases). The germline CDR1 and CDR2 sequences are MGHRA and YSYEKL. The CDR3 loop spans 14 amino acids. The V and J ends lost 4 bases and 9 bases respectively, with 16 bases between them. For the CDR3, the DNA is TGCGCCAGCAGCCCGGGTAGGGGCCCCGGTGAGCAGTTCTTC. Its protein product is CASSPGRGPGEQFF.

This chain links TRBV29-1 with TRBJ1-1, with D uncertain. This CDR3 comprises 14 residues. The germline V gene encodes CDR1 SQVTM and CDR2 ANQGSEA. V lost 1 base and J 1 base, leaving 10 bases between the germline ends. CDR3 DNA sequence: TGCAGCGTTGAAGGCAGCGCCAGGAACACTGAAGCTTTCTTT. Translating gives CSVEGSARNTEAFF.

Written as DNA, the CDR3 is TGCGCCAGCAGCTTGGGACAGGGCTTCTATGGCTACACCTTC. Protein: CASSLGQGFYGYTF. The V call is TRBV5-1, the J call TRBJ1-2; TRBD1 matches 7 bases. After removal of 0 bases from V and 4 bases from J, the junction contained 3 bases not matched to a gene. CDR3 size: 14 residues. Germline V gene lookup returns CDR1 SGHRS and CDR2 YFSETQ.

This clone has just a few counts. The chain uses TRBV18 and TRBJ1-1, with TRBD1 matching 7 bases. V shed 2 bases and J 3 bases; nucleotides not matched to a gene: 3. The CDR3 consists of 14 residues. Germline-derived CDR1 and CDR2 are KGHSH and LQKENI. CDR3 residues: CASSPVTGDTEAFF. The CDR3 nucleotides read TGTGCCAGCTCACCAGTAACAGGGGACACTGAAGCTTTCTTT.

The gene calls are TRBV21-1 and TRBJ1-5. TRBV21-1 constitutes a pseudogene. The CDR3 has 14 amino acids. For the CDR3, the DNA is TGTGCCAGCAGCAAAGAGGGACCCAATCAGCCCCAGCATTTT. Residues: CASSKEGPNQPQHF.

This CDR3 is CASSYSAENTEAFF. As DNA, the CDR3 is TGTGCCAGCAGTTACTCGGCGGAGAACACTGAAGCTTTCTTT. The chain has TRBV6-6 and TRBJ1-1; no clear D. The germline V gene encodes CDR1 MNHNY and CDR2 SVGAGI (reference sequence). V lost 0 bases, J lost 1 base, and 6 bases lay in between. The CDR3 length is 14 residues.

For the CDR3, the DNA is TGTGCCAGCAGCCCCCAGGGTTACAATGAGCAGTTCTTC. Residues: CASSPQGYNEQFF. V is TRBV6-5 and J is TRBJ2-1; D is possibly TRBD1 (5 bases). The CDR3 contains 13 residues. Deletions cut 6 bases from V and 4 bases from J, with 10 bases between. CDR1 and CDR2 from the germline V gene are MNHEY and SVGAGI.

The CDR3 region is CASRPTGANQPQHF. CDR3 DNA: TGTGCCAGCAGACCGACAGGAGCCAATCAGCCCCAGCATTTT. This chain links TRBV4-2 with TRBJ1-5, with D maybe TRBD1 (6 bases). The CDR3 runs 14 residues. The V and J ends lost 6 bases and 3 bases respectively, with 12 bases between them. Germline V gene data show CDR1 as LGHNA and CDR2 as YNFKEQ.

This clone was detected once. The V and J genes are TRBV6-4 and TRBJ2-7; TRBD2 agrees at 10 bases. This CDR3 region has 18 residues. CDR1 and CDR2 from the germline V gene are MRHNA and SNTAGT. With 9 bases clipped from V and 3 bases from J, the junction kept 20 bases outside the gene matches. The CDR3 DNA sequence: TGTGCCAGTACCAGGGGGCAGTTCCTAGCGGGGGAAGTCTACGAGCAGTACTTC. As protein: CASTRGQFLAGEVYEQYF.

The CDR3: CASSLGTSEYNEQFF. CDR3 DNA sequence: TGTGCCAGCAGTTTGGGAACTAGCGAGTACAATGAGCAGTTCTTC. This rearrangement joins TRBV6-5 to TRBJ2-1, with TRBD2 matching 7 bases. The ends lost 4 bases at V and 4 bases at J; junction bases unmatched: 7. The CDR3 length is 15 residues. Germline-derived CDR1 and CDR2 are MNHEY and SVGAGI.

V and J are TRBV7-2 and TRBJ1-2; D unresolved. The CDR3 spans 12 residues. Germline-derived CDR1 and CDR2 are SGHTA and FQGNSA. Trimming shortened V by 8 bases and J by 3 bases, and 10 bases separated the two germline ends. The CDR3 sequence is CASSSSDYGYTF. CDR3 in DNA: TGTGCCAGCTCTTCCTCTGACTATGGCTACACCTTC.

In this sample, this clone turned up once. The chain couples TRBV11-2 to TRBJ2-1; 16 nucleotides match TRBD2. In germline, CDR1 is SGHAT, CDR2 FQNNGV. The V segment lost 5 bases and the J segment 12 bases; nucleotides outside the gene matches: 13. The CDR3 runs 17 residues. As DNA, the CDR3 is TGTGCCAGCAGCGAAACTCCGGGACTAGCGGGGGGGTTCAGGCAGTTCTTC. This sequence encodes CASSETPGLAGGFRQFF. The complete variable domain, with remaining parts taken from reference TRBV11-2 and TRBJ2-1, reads EAGVAQSPRYKIIEKRQSVAFWCNPISGHATLYWYQQILGQGPKLLIQFQNNGVVDDSQLPKDRFSAERLKGVDSTLKIQPAKLEDSAVYLCASSETPGLAGGFRQFFGPGTRLTVL.

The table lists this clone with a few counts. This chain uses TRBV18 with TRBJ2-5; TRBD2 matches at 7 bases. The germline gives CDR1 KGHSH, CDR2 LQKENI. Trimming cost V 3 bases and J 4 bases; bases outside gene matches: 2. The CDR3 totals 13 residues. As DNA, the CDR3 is TGTGCCAGCTCACCCGGGACTATAGAGACCCAGTACTTC. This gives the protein CASSPGTIETQYF.

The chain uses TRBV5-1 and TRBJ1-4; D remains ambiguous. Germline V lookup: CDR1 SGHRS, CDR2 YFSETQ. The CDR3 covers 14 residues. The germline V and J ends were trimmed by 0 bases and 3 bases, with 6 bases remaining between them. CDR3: CASSLEASNEKLFF. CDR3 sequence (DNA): TGCGCCAGCAGCTTGGAGGCCTCTAATGAAAAACTGTTTTTT.

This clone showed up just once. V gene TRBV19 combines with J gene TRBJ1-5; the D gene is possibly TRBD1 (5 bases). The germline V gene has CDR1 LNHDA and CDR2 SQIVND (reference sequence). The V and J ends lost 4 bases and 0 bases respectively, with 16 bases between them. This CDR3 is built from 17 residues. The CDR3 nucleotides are TGTGCCAGTAGTACTCCTGATGACAGACATAGCAATCAGCCCCAGCATTTT. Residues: CASSTPDDRHSNQPQHF.

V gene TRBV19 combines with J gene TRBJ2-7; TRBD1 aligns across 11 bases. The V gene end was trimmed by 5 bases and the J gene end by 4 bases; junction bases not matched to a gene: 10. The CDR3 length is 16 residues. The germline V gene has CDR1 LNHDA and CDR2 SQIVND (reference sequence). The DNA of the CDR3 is TGTGCCAGTAGTGCCTCCGGGACAGGGGGTTTGTACGAGCAGTACTTC. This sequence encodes CASSASGTGGLYEQYF.

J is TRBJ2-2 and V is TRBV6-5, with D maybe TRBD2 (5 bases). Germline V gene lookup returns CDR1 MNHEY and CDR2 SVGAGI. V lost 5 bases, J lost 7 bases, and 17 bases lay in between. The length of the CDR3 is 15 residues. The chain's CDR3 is CASSHRRGRDGELFF. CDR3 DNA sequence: TGTGCCAGCAGTCACCGACGGGGTAGGGACGGGGAGCTGTTTTTT.